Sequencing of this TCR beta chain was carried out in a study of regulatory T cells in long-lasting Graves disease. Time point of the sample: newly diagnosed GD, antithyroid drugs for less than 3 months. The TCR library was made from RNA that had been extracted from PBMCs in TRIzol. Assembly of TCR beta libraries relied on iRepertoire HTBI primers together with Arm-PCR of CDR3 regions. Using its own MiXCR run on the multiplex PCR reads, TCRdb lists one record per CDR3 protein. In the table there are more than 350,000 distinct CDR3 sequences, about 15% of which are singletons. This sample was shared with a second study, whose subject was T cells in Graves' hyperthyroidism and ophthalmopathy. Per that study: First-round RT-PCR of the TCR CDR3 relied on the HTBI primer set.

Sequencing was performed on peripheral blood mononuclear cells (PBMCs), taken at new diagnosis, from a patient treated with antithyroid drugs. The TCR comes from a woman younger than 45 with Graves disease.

The CDR3 sequence: CASSAHSGTSYNEQFF. Written as DNA, the CDR3 is TGTGCCAGCAGTGCCCACTCAGGGACCTCCTACAATGAGCAGTTCTTC. This rearrangement joins TRBV6-4 to TRBJ2-1; either TRBD1 or TRBD2 may supply D (5 bases each). The V gene's germline CDR1 is MRHNA and CDR2 SNTAGT. V lost 4 bases and J lost 0, with 13 bases in between. This CDR3 contains 16 residues.